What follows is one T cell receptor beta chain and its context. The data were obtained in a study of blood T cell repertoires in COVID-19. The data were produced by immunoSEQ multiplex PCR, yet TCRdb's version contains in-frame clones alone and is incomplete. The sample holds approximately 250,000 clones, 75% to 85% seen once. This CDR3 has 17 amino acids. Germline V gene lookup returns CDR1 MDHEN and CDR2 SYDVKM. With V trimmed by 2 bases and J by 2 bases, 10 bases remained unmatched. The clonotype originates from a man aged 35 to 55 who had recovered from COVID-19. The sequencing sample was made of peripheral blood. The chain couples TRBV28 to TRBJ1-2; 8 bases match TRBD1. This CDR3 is CASSLLTGGTINYGYTF. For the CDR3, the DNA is TGTGCCAGCAGTTTACTCACAGGGGGAACAATCAACTATGGCTACACCTTC.